This T cell receptor beta chain was recovered during a study of blood T cell repertoires in COVID-19. Whole-study context: PBMCs, B-cell-depleted T cells, or T cells were the source of the cDNA or gDNA that made up the material.

Participants spanned ages about 18 to 89 years and resided in about 24 US areas. This clone was seen just once. Per the original data handling: Amplified reference gene primers provided the basis for estimating nucleated cell counts. Using immunoSEQ multiplex PCR, the repertoire was profiled, and TCRdb retains in-frame clones only, with some absent. The V and J calls and clone size come from that table; D and trimming were worked out from the DNA. The table includes some 210,000 clones, over 80% detected once. CDR3 length: 16 residues. In germline, CDR1 is LNHDA, CDR2 SQIVND (reference sequence). V gave up 5 bases and J gave up 1 base; unmatched junction bases: 9.

The sequence derives from a man aged 18 to 29 with acute COVID-19. The V call is TRBV19, the J call TRBJ2-3, with TRBD1 matching 7 bases. Sequencing was done on a sample of PBMCs or T cells enriched from blood (not recorded which). CDR3 DNA sequence: TGTGCCAGTAGTCCCCGGACAGGCAGACGCACAGATACGCAGTATTTT. This translates into CASSPRTGRRTDTQYF. Together with reference TRBV19 and TRBJ2-3, the CDR3 gives the full variable domain: DGGITQSPKYLFRKEGQNVTLSCEQNLNHDAMYWYRQDPGQGLRLIYYSQIVNDFQKGDIAEGYSVSREKKESFPLTVTSAQKNPTAFYLCASSPRTGRRTDTQYFGPGTRLTVL.